This passage covers 27 T cell receptor beta chains from one sample sequenced in a study of T cells in Graves' hyperthyroidism and ophthalmopathy (dated by TCRdb to the late 2010s). Library creation used multiplex PCR. The data were produced on an Illumina HiSeq 2000. The TCR beta CDR3 regions were amplified from the RNA transcripts. For the first round of RT-PCR on the TCR CDR3, the HTBI primer set was used together with the Qiagen OneStep RT-PCR kit. The public reads were reanalyzed by TCRdb: fastp trimming at Q25, MiXCR alignment, in-frame beta chains only. Rows matching on CDR3 protein sequence are summarized as one entry with the most common DNA and genes. For this sample the table gives some 490,000 distinct CDR3 sequences, of which roughly 22% were detected only once. Of the sample, 45% to 50% is held by the ten largest clones. The sequenced material came from blood. Receptors originate from a woman in her 70s with Graves' ophthalmopathy.

CDR3 DNA sequence: TGTGCCAGCAGTTTATCGGGTTTGGCTAATGAAAAACTGTTTTTT. Translated, it gives CASSLSGLANEKLFF. This chain links TRBV27 with TRBJ1-4; no firm D call. The CDR3 extends over 15 amino acids. The V gene's germline CDR1 is MNHEY and CDR2 SMNVEV (reference sequence). Trimming pared 0 bases from V and 3 bases from J, leaving 8 bases between.

This chain links TRBV29-1 with TRBJ2-7; 7 bases are shared with TRBD1. CDR1 SQVTM and CDR2 ANQGSEA come from the germline V gene. J was trimmed by 6 bases and V by 5 bases; bases with no gene match: 7. This CDR3 region has 12 residues. The CDR3 spells CSVIRQGSEQYF. The CDR3 DNA follows: TGCAGCGTTATAAGACAGGGAAGCGAGCAGTACTTC.

Only a few counts were recorded for this clonotype. The chain has TRBV7-3 and TRBJ2-1; 12 bases agree with TRBD2. The germline V gene has CDR1 SGHTA and CDR2 FQGTGA. V was pared by 1 base and J by 9 bases, with 4 bases of the junction left unmatched. The CDR3 contains 15 residues. The CDR3 loop reads CASSLRTSGNSEQFF. The CDR3, as DNA: TGTGCCAGCAGCTTAAGGACTAGCGGGAATTCTGAGCAGTTCTTC.

The chain employs TRBV18 and TRBJ1-5; 7 nucleotides align to TRBD1. The CDR3 is made up of 13 amino acids. V lost 3 bases, J lost 5 bases, and 1 base stayed unmatched. CDR1 and CDR2 (germline): KGHSH, LQKENI. DNA for the CDR3: TGTGCCAGCTCACCCGGGACAGATCAGCCCCAGCATTTT. This gives the protein CASSPGTDQPQHF.

This clonotype showed up many times. The DNA for the CDR3 is TGTGCCAGCAGGCATCCCTCCGGGACAGGGGGAACTAGCGGGACCCTAGACGAGCAGTACTTC. Encoded protein: CASRHPSGTGGTSGTLDEQYF. This chain joins TRBV28 and TRBJ2-7, with D possibly TRBD1 on 11 matching bases. Germline V CDR1 and CDR2: MDHEN, SYDVKM. The CDR3 length is 21 residues. V dropped 6 bases and J dropped 5 bases, with 38 bases sitting between them. The whole variable domain, remainder taken from reference TRBV28 and TRBJ2-7, is DVKVTQSSRYLVKRTGEKVFLECVQDMDHENMFWYRQDPGLGLRLIYFSYDVKMKEKGDIPEGYSVSREKKERFSLILESASTNQTSMYLCASRHPSGTGGTSGTLDEQYFGPGTRLTVT.

This clonotype was detected many times. The chain couples TRBV6-1 to TRBJ2-2; D unclear. CDR1 and CDR2 from the germline V gene are MNHNS and SASEGT. V lost 5 bases, J lost 7 bases, and 8 bases lay in between. The CDR3 runs 12 residues. The CDR3 sequence: CASSLRFGELFF. CDR3 sequence (DNA): TGTGCCAGCAGTTTGAGGTTCGGGGAGCTGTTTTTT.

This chain connects TRBV5-1 to TRBJ2-3, with D perhaps matching TRBD2 (5 bases). Trimming stripped 1 base from V and 0 bases from J, with 6 bases between. The CDR3 runs to 14 residues. CDR1 is SGHRS and CDR2 is YFSETQ in the germline V gene. CDR3 in amino acids: CASSLQRSTDTQYF. CDR3 in DNA: TGCGCCAGCAGCTTGCAGCGGAGCACAGATACGCAGTATTTT.

V and J are TRBV10-3 and TRBJ2-7, with 10 positions matching TRBD1. The CDR3 totals 15 residues. The V gene's germline CDR1 is ENHRY and CDR2 SYGVKD. The V and J ends lost 1 base and 2 bases, in that order; junction bases with no gene match: 2. The CDR3 bases are TGTGCCATCAGTGAGTTAGACAGGGGGCCCTACGAGCAGTACTTC. Translating gives CAISELDRGPYEQYF.

The chain links TRBV19 to TRBJ1-5, with D possibly TRBD1 on 6 matching bases. Germline assignment: CDR1 LNHDA and CDR2 SQIVND (reference sequence). The CDR3 extends over 16 amino acids. Trimming took off 6 bases at V and 4 bases at J, with 19 bases between the two ends. The CDR3 loop reads CASRRTSGGSNQPQHF. The CDR3 DNA sequence: TGTGCCAGTAGAAGGACCTCGGGGGGCTCGAATCAGCCCCAGCATTTT.

This clonotype showed up just a few times. The chain has TRBV28 and TRBJ1-4; no reliable D call. This CDR3 comprises 15 residues. V dropped 4 bases and J dropped 4 bases, with 13 bases sitting between them. Germline V gene lookup returns CDR1 MDHEN and CDR2 SYDVKM. The DNA of the CDR3 is TGTGCCAGCAGTTCCGCGACTGCTAGTAATGAAAAACTGTTTTTT. This codes for CASSSATASNEKLFF.

A remark on this clonotype: This likely came from a read error, as a far larger clone is one base away. No conserved phenylalanine or tryptophan ends this CDR3, so it is likely a read error. The chain combines TRBV12-3 or TRBV12-4 with TRBJ1-1; D is undetermined. Trimming took 3 bases from V and 1 from J, leaving 9 bases between them. The CDR3 is 14 residues long. CDR3 sequence (DNA): TGTGCCAGCAGTTTCTCGGGAGGGAACACTGAAGCTTTCCTT. Translation gives CASSFSGGNTEAFL.

The V and J genes are TRBV9 and TRBJ2-1; 8 bases match TRBD1. J gave up 5 bases and V 4 bases, and 11 bases lay outside the gene matches. This CDR3 is built from 16 residues. The germline V gene has CDR1 SGDLS and CDR2 YYNGEE. The CDR3 region is CASSTSMDRADNEQFF. The CDR3 DNA reads TGTGCCAGCAGCACGAGCATGGACAGGGCAGACAATGAGCAGTTCTTC.

In this sample, this clonotype turned up many times. This chain uses TRBV6-6 with TRBJ2-3; 10 bases line up with TRBD1. Trimming cost V 2 bases and J 3 bases; bases outside gene matches: 2. Germline lookup yields CDR1 MNHNY and CDR2 SVGAGI (reference sequence). CDR3 length: 15 amino acids. The CDR3, as DNA: TGTGCCAGCAGTTACCGGGACAGGGGAACAGATACGCAGTATTTT. Protein sequence: CASSYRDRGTDTQYF.

This chain uses TRBV10-1 with TRBJ1-4, with D perhaps TRBD1 (5 bases). CDR3 length: 15 residues. V was pared by 0 bases and J by 12 bases, with 17 bases between. In germline, CDR1 is WNHNN, CDR2 SYGVQD (reference sequence). The CDR3 DNA reads TGCGCCAGCAGTGAGTCGGGGGTGATGGGGAGTGAACTGTTTTTT. Amino acids: CASSESGVMGSELFF.

This clonotype was seen at least ten times. This CDR3 is CASSLTGRINGYTF. The CDR3 nucleotides read TGTGCCAGCAGCTTGACAGGGCGGATTAATGGCTACACCTTC. The V gene is TRBV6-8, the J gene TRBJ1-2; 7 bases line up with TRBD1. The CDR3 has 14 residues. Per the germline V gene, CDR1 is MNHGY and CDR2 is SAAAGT. Unmatched junction bases numbered 10, after V lost 6 bases and J lost 6 bases.

The chain couples TRBV4-3 to TRBJ1-2; maybe TRBD1 (6 bases). The CDR3 runs 15 residues. The ends were cut back, 1 base at V and 0 bases at J, with 9 bases in the middle. CDR1 is LGHNA, CDR2 YSLEER, per germline. The CDR3 DNA sequence: TGCGCCAGCAGCCAAGGGACAGCAGCTAACTATGGCTACACCTTC. Translation gives CASSQGTAANYGYTF.

This sequence joins TRBV4-2 and TRBJ2-1; D is uncertain. CDR1 and CDR2 from the germline V gene are LGHNA and YNFKEQ. Trimming took off 1 base at V and 8 bases at J, with 9 bases between the two ends. The CDR3 runs to 13 residues. The CDR3 region is CASSQGPPDEQFF. The CDR3 DNA sequence: TGTGCCAGCAGCCAAGGCCCGCCCGATGAGCAGTTCTTC.

This clonotype showed up just a few times. CDR3 in DNA: TGTGCCAGCAGCCGGGAGGGGAAGACCCAGTACTTC. Amino acids: CASSREGKTQYF. The rearrangement uses TRBV3-1 and TRBJ2-5; 7 nucleotides align to TRBD2. The ends lost 4 bases at V and 6 bases at J; junction bases unmatched: 2. CDR3 length: 12 residues. Per germline, CDR1 LGHDT and CDR2 YNNKEL (reference sequence).

This clonotype was counted ten times or more. The chain employs TRBV5-1 and TRBJ2-5; D possibly corresponds to TRBD1 (5 bases). The V end lost 3 bases, the J end lost 4 bases, and 16 bases lay between the germline ends. The CDR3 extends over 15 amino acids. Per germline, CDR1 SGHRS and CDR2 YFSETQ. The CDR3 region is CASSSTMQGRETQYF. In nucleotides, the CDR3 is TGCGCCAGCAGCTCTACGATGCAGGGTCGAGAGACCCAGTACTTC. The entire variable domain, with the rest obtained from reference TRBV5-1 and TRBJ2-5, is as follows: KAGVTQTPRYLIKTRGQQVTLSCSPISGHRSVSWYQQTPGQGLQFLFEYFSETQRNKGNFPGRFSGRQFSNSRSEMNVSTLELGDSALYLCASSSTMQGRETQYFGPGTRLLVL.

This chain joins TRBV6-1 and TRBJ2-1; D not resolved. The germline V gene has CDR1 MNHNS and CDR2 SASEGT. The V end lost 6 bases, the J end lost 3 bases, and 15 bases lay between the germline ends. The CDR3 loop spans 15 amino acids. The CDR3 loop reads CASRTSPGVYNEQFF. CDR3 nucleotides: TGTGCCAGCAGGACTTCACCAGGAGTCTACAATGAGCAGTTCTTC.

A few counts support this clonotype. The chain combines TRBV2 with TRBJ2-3; D unresolved. The CDR3 totals 14 residues. CDR1 is SNHLY, CDR2 FYNNEI, per germline. Trimming took 4 bases from V and 2 from J, leaving 10 bases between them. The CDR3 loop is CASSGEESTDTQYF. The CDR3, as DNA: TGTGCCAGCAGTGGAGAGGAGTCCACAGATACGCAGTATTTT.

This clonotype was seen repeatedly, ten times or more. The V call is TRBV14, the J call TRBJ2-1, with 15 bases matching TRBD2. V lost 1 base, J lost 5 bases, and 9 bases stayed unmatched. Germline V gives CDR1 SGHDN, CDR2 FVKESK. This CDR3 comprises 19 residues. The CDR3 sequence is CASSQAVGLAGGIHNEQFF. The CDR3, as DNA: TGTGCCAGCAGCCAAGCTGTCGGACTAGCGGGAGGGATCCACAATGAGCAGTTCTTC.

J is TRBJ2-3 and V is TRBV12-3 or TRBV12-4; D possibly corresponds to TRBD1 (6 bases). The ends were cut back, 7 bases at V and 3 bases at J, with 17 bases in the middle. The CDR3 runs 15 residues. Here the CDR3 reads CASIKQGMGTDTQYF. DNA for the CDR3: TGTGCCAGCATCAAGCAGGGGATGGGGACAGATACGCAGTATTTT.

J is TRBJ1-2 and V is TRBV5-6, with TRBD1 as a possible D gene (5 bases). The length of the CDR3 is 12 residues. Deletions cut 6 bases from V and 6 bases from J, with 12 bases between. Germline V CDR1 and CDR2: SGHDT, YYEEEE. The CDR3 sequence: CASTRDGNGYTF. The DNA for the CDR3 is TGTGCCAGCACCAGGGACGGGAATGGCTACACCTTC.

This clonotype was counted a few times. The CDR3 nucleotides are TGTGCCAGCAGCTTAGGAGGGGGATCAGGCTATGGCTACACCTTC. Translated, it gives CASSLGGGSGYGYTF. This chain joins TRBV11-2 and TRBJ1-2; possible D gene TRBD1, 6 bases. Germline values: CDR1 SGHAT, CDR2 FQNNGV. This CDR3 contains 15 residues. V gave up 1 base and J gave up 4 bases, with 13 bases separating them.

V is TRBV5-1 and J is TRBJ2-5; maybe TRBD2 (6 bases). Germline V gene lookup returns CDR1 SGHRS and CDR2 YFSETQ. This CDR3 contains 15 residues. Trimming removed 3 bases from V and 5 bases from J, with 17 bases in between. CDR3 sequence: CASSSGRGSEETQYF. The CDR3 DNA reads TGCGCCAGCAGCTCCGGCCGGGGGAGTGAGGAGACCCAGTACTTC.

This clonotype was counted only a few times. The DNA for the CDR3 is TGCGCCAGCAGTGAGAGAGGACCCACAGATACGCAGTATTTT. Amino acids: CASSERGPTDTQYF. The chain links TRBV10-1 to TRBJ2-3; D uncertain. CDR1 WNHNN and CDR2 SYGVQD come from the germline V gene (reference sequence). Trimming took off 2 bases at V and 2 bases at J, with 8 bases between the two ends. The CDR3 is 14 amino acids.